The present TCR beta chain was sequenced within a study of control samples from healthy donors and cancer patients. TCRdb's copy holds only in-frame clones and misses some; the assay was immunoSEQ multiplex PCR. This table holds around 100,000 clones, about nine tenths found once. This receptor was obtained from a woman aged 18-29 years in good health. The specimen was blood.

The CDR3 loop reads CASSISATNEKLFF. DNA for the CDR3: TGTGCCAGTAGTATTTCGGCAACTAATGAAAAACTGTTTTTT. V and J are TRBV19 and TRBJ1-4; no clear D. CDR1 is LNHDA, CDR2 SQIVND, per germline (reference sequence). CDR3 size: 14 residues. V lost 3 bases, J lost 0 bases, and 5 bases lay in between.